The clone carrying this T cell receptor (beta chain) was detected many times. Its target is unknown. These data come from a study of T-cell reconstitution after alpha-beta-depleted transplantation in children. Study-wide results and limits: At around two months after transplant, the alpha-beta T cells were reportedly derived from several hundred expanded clones that came from non-depleted graft cells. T-cell counts and diversity at one year following transplant were attributed mainly to newly produced T cells. Several patients had high TCRbeta diversity at day 60; it came from surviving recipient T cells and thymic progenitors.

The authors prepared the TCRbeta library with unique molecular identifiers. TCRdb passed the PCR reads through MiXCR, listing each CDR3 protein once. The table records 550,000 to 800,000 distinct CDR3 sequences, 10% to 15% of them present only once. V was pared by 0 bases and J by 6 bases, with 16 bases of the junction left unmatched. The CDR3 extends over 17 amino acids. From germline, CDR1 is DFQATT and CDR2 SNEGSKA (reference sequence). The chain combines TRBV20-1 with TRBJ1-2; TRBD1 matches at 7 bases. This clonotype was sampled from a girl under 10 years old with congenital amegakaryocytic thrombocytopenia, due to receive a stem cell transplant. The specimen was PBMCs, collected before TCRalphabeta/CD19-depleted stem cell transplant. For the CDR3, the DNA is TGCAGTGCTAGAGATCGGCAGGGGGGGTATCGAAGGAATGGCTACACCTTC. Its protein product is CSARDRQGGYRRNGYTF.